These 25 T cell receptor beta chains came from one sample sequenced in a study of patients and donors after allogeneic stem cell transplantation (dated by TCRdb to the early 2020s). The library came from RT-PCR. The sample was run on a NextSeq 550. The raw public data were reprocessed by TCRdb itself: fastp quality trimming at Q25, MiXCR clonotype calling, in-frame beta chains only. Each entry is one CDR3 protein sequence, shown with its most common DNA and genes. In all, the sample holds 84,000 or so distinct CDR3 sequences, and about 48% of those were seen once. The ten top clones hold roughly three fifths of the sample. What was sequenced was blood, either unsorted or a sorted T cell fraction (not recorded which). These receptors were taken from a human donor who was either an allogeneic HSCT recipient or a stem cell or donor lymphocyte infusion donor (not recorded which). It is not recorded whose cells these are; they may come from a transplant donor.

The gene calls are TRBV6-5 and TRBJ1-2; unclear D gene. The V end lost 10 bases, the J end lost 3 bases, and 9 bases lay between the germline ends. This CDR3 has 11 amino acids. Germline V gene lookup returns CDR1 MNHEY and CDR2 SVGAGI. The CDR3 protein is CATNYYYGYTF. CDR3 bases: TGTGCCACGAATTATTACTATGGCTACACCTTC.

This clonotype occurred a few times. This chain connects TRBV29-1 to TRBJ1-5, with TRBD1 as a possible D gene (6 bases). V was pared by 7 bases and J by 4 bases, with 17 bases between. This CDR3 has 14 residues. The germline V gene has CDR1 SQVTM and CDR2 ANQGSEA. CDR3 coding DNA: TGCAGCGCTAAAAGTCCGGGGGCGAATCAGCCCCAGCATTTT. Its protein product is CSAKSPGANQPQHF.

CDR3 DNA sequence: TGCGCCAGCAGCCAAGACCGCGGGCATGGAAACACCATATATTTT. The encoded protein is CASSQDRGHGNTIYF. The chain has TRBV4-1 and TRBJ1-3; D unclear. The length of the CDR3 is 15 residues. CDR1 is MGHRA, CDR2 YSYEKL, per germline. V was clipped by 0 bases and J by 3 bases, with 9 bases between them.

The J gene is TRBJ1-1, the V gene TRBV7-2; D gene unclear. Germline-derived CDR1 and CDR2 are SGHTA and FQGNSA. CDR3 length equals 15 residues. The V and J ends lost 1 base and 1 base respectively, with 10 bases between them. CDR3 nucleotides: TGTGCCAGCAGCTTAGAGGCGGGCGGGAACACTGAAGCTTTCTTT. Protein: CASSLEAGGNTEAFF.

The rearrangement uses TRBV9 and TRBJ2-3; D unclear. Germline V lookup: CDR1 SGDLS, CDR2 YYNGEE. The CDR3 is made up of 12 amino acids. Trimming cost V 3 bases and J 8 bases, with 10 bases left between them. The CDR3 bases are TGTGCCAGCAGCGGTGGTGGATTTACGCAGTATTTT. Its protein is CASSGGGFTQYF.

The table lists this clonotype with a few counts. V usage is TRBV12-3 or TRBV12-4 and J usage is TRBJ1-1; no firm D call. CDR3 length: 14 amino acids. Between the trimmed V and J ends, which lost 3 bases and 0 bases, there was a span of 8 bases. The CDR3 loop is CASSFGRLNTEAFF. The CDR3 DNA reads TGTGCCAGCAGTTTTGGCAGGCTGAACACTGAAGCTTTCTTT.

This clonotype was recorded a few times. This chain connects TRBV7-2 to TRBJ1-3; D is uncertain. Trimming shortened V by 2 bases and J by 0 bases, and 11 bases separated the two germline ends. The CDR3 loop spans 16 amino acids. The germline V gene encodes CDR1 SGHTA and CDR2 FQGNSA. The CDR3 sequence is CASSLKPSTSGNTIYF. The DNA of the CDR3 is TGTGCCAGCAGCTTAAAACCATCCACCTCTGGAAACACCATATATTTT.

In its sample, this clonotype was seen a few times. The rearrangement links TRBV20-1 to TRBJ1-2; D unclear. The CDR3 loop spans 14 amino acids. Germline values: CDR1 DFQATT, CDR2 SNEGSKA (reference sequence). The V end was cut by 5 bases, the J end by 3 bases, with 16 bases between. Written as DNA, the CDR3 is TGCAGTGCTCGGTTGCCAATCAGAGACTATGGCTACACCTTC. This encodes CSARLPIRDYGYTF.

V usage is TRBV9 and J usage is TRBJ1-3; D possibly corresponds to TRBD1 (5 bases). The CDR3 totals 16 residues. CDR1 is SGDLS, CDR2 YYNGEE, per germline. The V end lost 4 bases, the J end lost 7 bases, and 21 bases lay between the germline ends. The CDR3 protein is CASSPLGEQVGNTIYF. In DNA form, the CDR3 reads TGTGCCAGCAGCCCTCTGGGGGAGCAGGTCGGGAACACCATATATTTT.

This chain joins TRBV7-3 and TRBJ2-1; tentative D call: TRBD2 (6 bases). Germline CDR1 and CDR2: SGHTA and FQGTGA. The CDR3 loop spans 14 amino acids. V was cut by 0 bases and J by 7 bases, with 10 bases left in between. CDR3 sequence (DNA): TGTGCCAGCAGCTTAACACGGGAGAGGAATGAGCAGTTCTTC. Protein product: CASSLTRERNEQFF.

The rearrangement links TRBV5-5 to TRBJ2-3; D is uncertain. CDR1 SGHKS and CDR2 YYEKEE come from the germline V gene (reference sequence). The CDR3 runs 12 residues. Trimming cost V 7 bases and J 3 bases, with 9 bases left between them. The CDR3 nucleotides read TGTGCCAGCGGCGTGGGGACAGATACGCAGTATTTT. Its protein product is CASGVGTDTQYF.

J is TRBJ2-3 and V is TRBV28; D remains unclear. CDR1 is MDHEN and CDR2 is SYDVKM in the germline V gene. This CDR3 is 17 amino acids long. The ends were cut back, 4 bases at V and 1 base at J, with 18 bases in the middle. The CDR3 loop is CASSWALMSPGTDTQYF. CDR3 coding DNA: TGTGCCAGCAGTTGGGCGCTTATGAGCCCGGGCACAGATACGCAGTATTTT.

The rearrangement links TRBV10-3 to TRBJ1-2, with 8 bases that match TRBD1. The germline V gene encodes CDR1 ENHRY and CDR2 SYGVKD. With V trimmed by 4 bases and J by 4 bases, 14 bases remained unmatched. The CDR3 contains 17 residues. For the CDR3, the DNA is TGTGCCATCAGTGCCTGGACAGGGCCCGACTTGACCTATGGCTACACCTTC. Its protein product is CAISAWTGPDLTYGYTF.

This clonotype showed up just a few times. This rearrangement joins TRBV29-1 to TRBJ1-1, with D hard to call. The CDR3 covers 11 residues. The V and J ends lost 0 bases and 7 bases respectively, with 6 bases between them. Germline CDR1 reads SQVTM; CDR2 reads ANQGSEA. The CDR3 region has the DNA TGCAGCGTTGAAGATATAGGTGAAGCTTTCTTT. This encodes CSVEDIGEAFF.

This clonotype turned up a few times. The CDR3 is CASSYSKYDRVGEAFF. CDR3 coding DNA: TGTGCCAGCAGTTACTCGAAATACGACAGGGTCGGTGAAGCTTTCTTT. The chain links TRBV6-5 to TRBJ1-1; 7 bases align to TRBD1. The CDR3 spans 16 residues. Germline V lookup: CDR1 MNHEY, CDR2 SVGAGI. V was pared by 0 bases and J by 7 bases, with 11 bases of the junction left unmatched.

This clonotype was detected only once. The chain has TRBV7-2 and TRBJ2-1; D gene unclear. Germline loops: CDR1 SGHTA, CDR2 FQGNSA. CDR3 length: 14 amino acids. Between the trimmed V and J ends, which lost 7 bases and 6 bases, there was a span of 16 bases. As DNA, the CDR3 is TGTGCCAGCACCTCGTCCGCGTCGGGCAATGAGCAGTTCTTC. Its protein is CASTSSASGNEQFF. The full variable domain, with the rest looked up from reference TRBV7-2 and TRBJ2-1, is GAGVSQSPSNKVTEKGKDVELRCDPISGHTALYWYRQSLGQGLEFLIYFQGNSAPDKSGLPSDRFSAERTGGSVSTLTIQRTQQEDSAVYLCASTSSASGNEQFFGPGTRLTVL.

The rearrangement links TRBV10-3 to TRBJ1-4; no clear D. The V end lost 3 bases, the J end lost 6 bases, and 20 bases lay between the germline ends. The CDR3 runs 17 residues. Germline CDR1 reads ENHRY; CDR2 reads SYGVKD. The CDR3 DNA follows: TGTGCCATCAGTGATCCCCTTCGCGGGCGCCGGGATGAAAAACTGTTTTTT. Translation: CAISDPLRGRRDEKLFF.

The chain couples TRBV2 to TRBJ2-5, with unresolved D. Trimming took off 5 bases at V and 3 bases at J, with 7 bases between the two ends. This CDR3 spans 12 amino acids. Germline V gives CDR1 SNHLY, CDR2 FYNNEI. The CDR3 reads CASSRSEETQYF. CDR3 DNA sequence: TGTGCCAGCAGTCGATCCGAAGAGACCCAGTACTTC.

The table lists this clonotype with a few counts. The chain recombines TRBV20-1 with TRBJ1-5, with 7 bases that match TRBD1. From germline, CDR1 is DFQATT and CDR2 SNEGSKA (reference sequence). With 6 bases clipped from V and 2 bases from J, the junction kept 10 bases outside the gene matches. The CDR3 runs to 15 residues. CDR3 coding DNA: TGCAGTGCAACGACAGGGAGGGTCGGCAATCAGCCCCAGCATTTT. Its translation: CSATTGRVGNQPQHF.

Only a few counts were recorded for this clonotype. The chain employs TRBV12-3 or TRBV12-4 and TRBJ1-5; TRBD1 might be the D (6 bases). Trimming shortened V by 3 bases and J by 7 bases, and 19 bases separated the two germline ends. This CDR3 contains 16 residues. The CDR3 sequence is CASSLGLPGVRQPQHF. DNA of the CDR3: TGTGCCAGCAGTTTGGGTTTACCAGGGGTTCGGCAGCCCCAGCATTTT.

CDR3 bases: TGTGCCAGCAGCTTGGGCCGAACCTACTATCAGCCCCAGCATTTT. It codes for CASSLGRTYYQPQHF. The chain links TRBV5-5 to TRBJ1-5; no clear D gene. This CDR3 contains 15 residues. The germline V and J ends were trimmed by 0 bases and 5 bases, with 12 bases remaining between them. The germline V gene has CDR1 SGHKS and CDR2 YYEKEE (reference sequence).

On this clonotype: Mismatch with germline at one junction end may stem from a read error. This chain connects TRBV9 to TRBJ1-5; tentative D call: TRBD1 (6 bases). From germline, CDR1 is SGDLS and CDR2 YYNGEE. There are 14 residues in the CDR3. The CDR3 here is CASTPGVGDQPQHF. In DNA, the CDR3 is TGTGCCAGCACCCCAGGGGTAGGCGATCAGCCTCAGCATTTT.

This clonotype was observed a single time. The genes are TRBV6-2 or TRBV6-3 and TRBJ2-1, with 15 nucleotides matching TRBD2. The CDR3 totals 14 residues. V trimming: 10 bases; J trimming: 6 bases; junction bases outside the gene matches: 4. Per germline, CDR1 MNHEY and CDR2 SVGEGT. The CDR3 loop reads CATRGLAGGNEQFF. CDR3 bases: TGTGCCACCAGGGGACTAGCGGGAGGCAATGAGCAGTTCTTC.

The CDR3 bases are TGCGCCAGCAGCTTGGGTATTTATGGCTACACCTTC. This sequence encodes CASSLGIYGYTF. The V gene is TRBV5-1, the J gene TRBJ1-2; D is uncertain. Germline V CDR1 and CDR2: SGHRS, YFSETQ. There are 12 residues in the CDR3. Between the trimmed V and J ends, which lost 0 bases and 5 bases, there was a span of 5 bases.

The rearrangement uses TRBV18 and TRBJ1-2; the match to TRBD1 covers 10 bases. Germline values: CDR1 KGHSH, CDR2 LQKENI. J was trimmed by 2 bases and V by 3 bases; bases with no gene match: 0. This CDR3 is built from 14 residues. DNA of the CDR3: TGTGCCAGCTCACCGACAGGGGGCAACTATGGCTACACCTTC. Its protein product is CASSPTGGNYGYTF.